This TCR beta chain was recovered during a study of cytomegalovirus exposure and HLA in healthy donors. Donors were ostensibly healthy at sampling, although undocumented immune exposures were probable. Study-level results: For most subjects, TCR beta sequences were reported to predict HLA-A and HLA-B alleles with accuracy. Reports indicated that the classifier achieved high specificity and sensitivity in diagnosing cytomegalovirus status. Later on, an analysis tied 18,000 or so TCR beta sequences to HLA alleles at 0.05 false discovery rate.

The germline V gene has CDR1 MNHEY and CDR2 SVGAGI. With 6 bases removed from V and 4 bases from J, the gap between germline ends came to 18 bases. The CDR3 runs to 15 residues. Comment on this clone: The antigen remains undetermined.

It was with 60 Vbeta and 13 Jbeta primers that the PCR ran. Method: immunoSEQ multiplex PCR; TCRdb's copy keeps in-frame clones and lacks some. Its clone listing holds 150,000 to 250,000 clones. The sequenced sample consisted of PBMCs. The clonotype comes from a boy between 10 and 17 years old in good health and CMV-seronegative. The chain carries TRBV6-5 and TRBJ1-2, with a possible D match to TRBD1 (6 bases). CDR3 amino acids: CASRTGTRKSYGYTF. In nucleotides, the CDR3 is TGTGCCAGCAGGACCGGGACAAGGAAGAGCTATGGCTACACCTTC.